Below are 22 T cell receptor beta chains sequenced from a single sample in a study of blood T cell repertoires in COVID-19. Clones were sequenced by immunoSEQ multiplex PCR, and TCRdb holds only the in-frame ones, with some missing. The profile shows fewer than 250,000 clones, around 87% of them singletons. Sequencing was carried out using peripheral blood. The source of these receptors is a man aged 55 to 70 with acute or convalescent COVID-19.

This sequence joins TRBV25-1 and TRBJ1-3; no reliable D call. The CDR3 extends over 16 amino acids. V gave up 2 bases and J gave up 0 bases, with 11 bases separating them. Looked up from germline, CDR1 is MGHDK and CDR2 is SYGVNS. The DNA for the CDR3 is TGTGCCAGCAGTGAAGTTGGCTCCCTCTCTGGAAACACCATATATTTT. Translating it yields CASSEVGSLSGNTIYF.

The chain employs TRBV6-1 and TRBJ2-1; maybe TRBD1 (6 bases). With 1 base removed from V and 4 bases from J, the gap between germline ends came to 11 bases. The CDR3 covers 15 residues. CDR1 is MNHNS and CDR2 is SASEGT in the germline V gene. The CDR3 sequence: CASSEVAGEYNEQFF. The CDR3 nucleotides are TGTGCCAGCAGTGAAGTGGCAGGGGAATACAATGAGCAGTTCTTC.

This chain uses TRBV11-2 with TRBJ1-2; D is perhaps TRBD1 (6 bases). Trimming removed 4 bases from V and 7 bases from J, with 16 bases in between. The CDR3 has 14 residues. The germline V gene encodes CDR1 SGHAT and CDR2 FQNNGV. CDR3: CASSSAPGAGGYTF. CDR3 DNA: TGTGCCAGCAGCTCCGCGCCAGGGGCTGGTGGCTACACCTTC.

The chain carries TRBV2 and TRBJ1-2, with a possible D match to TRBD1 (6 bases). V lost 3 bases, J lost 3 bases, and 11 bases lay in between. Germline CDR1 SNHLY, CDR2 FYNNEI. This CDR3 has 14 residues. The CDR3 spells CASSDQGMDYGYTF. Here the CDR3 DNA reads TGTGCCAGCAGTGATCAGGGGATGGACTATGGCTACACCTTC. The full variable domain, rest sourced from reference TRBV2 and TRBJ1-2, is EPEVTQTPSHQVTQMGQEVILRCVPISNHLYFYWYRQILGQKVEFLVSFYNNEISEKSEIFDDQFSVERPDGSNFTLKIRSTKLEDSAMYFCASSDQGMDYGYTFGSGTRLTVV.

V usage is TRBV5-1 and J usage is TRBJ1-2; D perhaps matches TRBD1 (5 bases). There are 13 residues in the CDR3. From germline, CDR1 is SGHRS and CDR2 YFSETQ. Trimming took off 4 bases at V and 8 bases at J, with 15 bases between the two ends. In DNA form, the CDR3 reads TGCGCCAGCAGCCAAGAGACAGAAAGGGGCTACACCTTC. Protein product: CASSQETERGYTF.

This chain uses TRBV5-1 with TRBJ1-4; TRBD1 agrees at 11 bases. This CDR3 region has 17 residues. V gave up 4 bases and J gave up 2 bases; unmatched junction bases: 7. Germline lookup yields CDR1 SGHRS and CDR2 YFSETQ. The CDR3 DNA sequence: TGCGCCAGCAGCCCAGGACAGGGGGCGTGGACTAATGAAAAACTGTTTTTT. This encodes CASSPGQGAWTNEKLFF.

In its sample, this clone was seen a few times. CDR3 nucleotides: TGTGCCACCAAGACAGGGGCCCATGGCTACACCTTC. Protein product: CATKTGAHGYTF. The genes are TRBV19 and TRBJ1-2, with TRBD1 matching over 8 bases. CDR3 length equals 12 residues. After removal of 10 bases from V and 6 bases from J, the junction contained 7 bases not matched to a gene. Germline CDR1 and CDR2: LNHDA and SQIVND (reference sequence).

The chain's CDR3 is CASSDRRSEKLFF. The CDR3, as DNA: TGTGCCAGCAGTGATAGGAGGAGTGAAAAACTGTTTTTT. This sequence joins TRBV6-1 and TRBJ1-4; D unclear. The CDR3 contains 13 residues. V shed 3 bases and J shed 7 bases, with 9 bases lying between them. Per the germline V gene, CDR1 is MNHNS and CDR2 is SASEGT.

This clone is a singleton in its sample. The chain carries TRBV7-2 and TRBJ1-2; the match to TRBD1 covers 8 bases. The CDR3 is 15 amino acids. V lost 4 bases to trimming and J lost 5 bases; unmatched junction nucleotides: 9. Germline V CDR1 and CDR2: SGHTA, FQGNSA. In nucleotides, the CDR3 is TGTGCCAGCAGCTCCCCCGGGACAGGCAATTATGGCTACACCTTC. Residues: CASSSPGTGNYGYTF.

The chain has TRBV5-1 and TRBJ2-7; 7 bases fit TRBD2. The CDR3 has 17 amino acids. Germline values: CDR1 SGHRS, CDR2 YFSETQ. V was clipped by 4 bases and J by 1 base; unmatched bases: 14. The CDR3 protein is CASSPEWGTTSSYEQYF. In nucleotides, the CDR3 is TGCGCCAGCAGCCCGGAGTGGGGGACTACATCTTCCTACGAGCAGTACTTC.

V and J are TRBV6-5 and TRBJ1-5; TRBD1 matches 7 bases. The CDR3 totals 15 residues. Trimming cost V 6 bases and J 5 bases; bases outside gene matches: 10. The germline gives CDR1 MNHEY, CDR2 SVGAGI. The CDR3 loop reads CASSAWDSTYQPQHF. The CDR3 coding sequence is TGTGCCAGCAGCGCCTGGGACAGCACCTATCAGCCCCAGCATTTT.

This clone occurred once. The chain uses TRBV6-4 and TRBJ2-1, with a weak D call TRBD1 (6 bases). CDR3 length: 14 residues. With 3 bases removed from V and 6 bases from J, the gap between germline ends came to 12 bases. Germline-derived CDR1 and CDR2 are MRHNA and SNTAGT. The CDR3 loop is CASSELSGANEQFF. As DNA, the CDR3 is TGTGCCAGCAGTGAGTTGTCAGGGGCCAATGAGCAGTTCTTC.

This sequence joins TRBV7-9 and TRBJ2-2; D gene ambiguous. Trimming shortened V by 5 bases and J by 4 bases, and 5 bases separated the two germline ends. This CDR3 is built from 12 residues. Per germline, CDR1 SEHNR and CDR2 FQNEAQ (reference sequence). The CDR3 is CASSPRTGELFF. DNA of the CDR3: TGTGCCAGCAGCCCCCGCACCGGGGAGCTGTTTTTT.

V gene TRBV5-1 combines with J gene TRBJ2-6; possible D gene TRBD2, 5 bases. V dropped 7 bases and J dropped 1 base, with 15 bases sitting between them. CDR1 is SGHRS and CDR2 is YFSETQ in the germline V gene. The CDR3 is 16 amino acids. The CDR3 DNA reads as TGCGCCAGCGGCGGCCTTGGGGAGTCTGGGGCCAACGTCCTGACTTTC. Encoded protein: CASGGLGESGANVLTF.

V and J are TRBV28 and TRBJ1-2, with 9 bases matching TRBD1. Germline V CDR1 and CDR2: MDHEN, SYDVKM. Germline trimming cut 6 bases from V and 3 bases from J; bases unmatched to any gene: 2. The CDR3 has 13 residues. The CDR3 loop reads CASRTGGYYGYTF. The CDR3 coding sequence is TGTGCCAGCAGAACAGGGGGCTACTATGGCTACACCTTC.

This chain links TRBV29-1 with TRBJ1-1, with no clear D. With 1 base removed from V and 3 bases from J, the gap between germline ends came to 12 bases. The CDR3 totals 14 residues. Germline CDR1 SQVTM, CDR2 ANQGSEA. In DNA form, the CDR3 reads TGCAGCGTTGAAGCCCGCCTACGGGACACTGAAGCTTTCTTT. Amino acid sequence: CSVEARLRDTEAFF.

The J gene is TRBJ1-5, the V gene TRBV7-9; TRBD1 is a possible D gene (5 bases). This CDR3 has 14 amino acids. From germline, CDR1 is SEHNR and CDR2 FQNEAQ (reference sequence). Trimming shortened V by 5 bases and J by 6 bases, and 14 bases separated the two germline ends. Here the CDR3 DNA reads TGTGCCAGCAGCCTCTCAGGGTTGGGTCAGCCCCAGCATTTT. Protein: CASSLSGLGQPQHF. The whole variable domain, filled in from reference TRBV7-9 and TRBJ1-5, reads DTGVSQNPRHKITKRGQNVTFRCDPISEHNRLYWYRQTLGQGPEFLTYFQNEAQLEKSRLLSDRFSAERPKGSFSTLEIQRTEQGDSAMYLCASSLSGLGQPQHFGDGTRLSIL.

The rearrangement links TRBV19 to TRBJ1-1; possible D gene TRBD1, 5 bases. This CDR3 region has 15 residues. The germline gives CDR1 LNHDA, CDR2 SQIVND (reference sequence). Between the trimmed V and J ends, which lost 3 bases and 1 base, there was a span of 12 bases. CDR3 bases: TGTGCCAGTAGTATGTGGAGGGACCCGAACACTGAAGCTTTCTTT. This translates into CASSMWRDPNTEAFF.

V usage is TRBV11-3 and J usage is TRBJ2-2, with a weak D call TRBD1 (6 bases). Germline V gives CDR1 SGHNT, CDR2 YENEEA. Trimming left V 1 base short and J 6 bases short, with 15 bases between. The CDR3 consists of 16 residues. CDR3 sequence reads: CASSLGGGDMAGELFF. CDR3 bases: TGTGCCAGCAGCTTAGGTGGGGGCGACATGGCCGGGGAGCTGTTTTTT.

This chain connects TRBV10-1 to TRBJ1-1; D uncertain. The CDR3 length is 12 residues. Germline assignment: CDR1 WNHNN and CDR2 SYGVQD (reference sequence). The V and J ends lost 10 bases and 4 bases respectively, with 13 bases between them. This CDR3 reads CANKCVATEAFF. Written as DNA, the CDR3 is TGCGCCAACAAATGCGTAGCCACTGAAGCTTTCTTT.

The chain carries TRBV5-4 and TRBJ2-2; TRBD1 matches 12 bases. This CDR3 has 16 amino acids. From germline, CDR1 is SGHNT and CDR2 YYREEE (reference sequence). V shed 3 bases and J 7 bases; nucleotides not matched to a gene: 7. In nucleotides, the CDR3 is TGTGCCAGCAGCTCTCCGGGACAGGGGGCGCTCGGGGAGCTGTTTTTT. It codes for CASSSPGQGALGELFF.

The V and J genes are TRBV4-2 and TRBJ1-4; perhaps TRBD1 as D (5 bases). CDR1 is LGHNA and CDR2 is YNFKEQ in the germline V gene. This CDR3 region has 15 residues. V lost 4 bases to trimming and J lost 6 bases, with 15 bases between them. The CDR3 loop is CASSPSPGGDEKLFF. CDR3 bases: TGTGCCAGCAGCCCCTCCCCAGGAGGGGATGAAAAACTGTTTTTT.